The present TCR beta chain was sequenced within a study of blood T cell repertoires in COVID-19. Whole-study context: Sites across the United States, Italy and Spain contributed samples from acute and convalescent COVID-19.

Original data processing: Using reference gene primer amplification, nucleated cell counts were estimated. The table came from immunoSEQ multiplex PCR; TCRdb's copy has only in-frame clones and leaves some out. Clone size and V and J calls were adopted from that table, with D and trimming inferred from the DNA. The sample has 200,000 to 250,000 clones, around 89% seen once. It was during active infection that Seattle patients were enrolled and then longitudinally followed. CDR1 is SEHNR and CDR2 is FQNEAQ in the germline V gene (reference sequence). This CDR3 contains 18 residues. V gave up 5 bases and J gave up 0 bases; unmatched junction bases: 8.

This receptor was taken from a young man with COVID-19, enrolled during active disease. The V call is TRBV7-9, the J call TRBJ2-7, with 15 bases lining up with TRBD2. The sample comprised peripheral blood. The CDR3 sequence is CASSRTGTSGRSSYEQYF. The CDR3 region has the DNA TGTGCCAGCAGCCGTACCGGGACTAGCGGGAGGAGCTCCTACGAGCAGTACTTC.